The next 5 T cell receptor beta chains were all read from a single sample in a study of blood T cell repertoires in COVID-19. The data were produced by immunoSEQ multiplex PCR, yet TCRdb's version contains in-frame clones alone and is incomplete. The sample consists of roughly 200,000 clones, roughly 90% of them appearing once. Sequences were obtained from PBMCs or T cells enriched from blood (not recorded which). The receptors originated from a woman in her 30s who had been exposed to COVID-19.

The chain is built from TRBV7-8 and TRBJ1-3; D gene uncertain. The length of the CDR3 is 12 residues. Trimming shortened V by 5 bases and J by 4 bases, and 6 bases separated the two germline ends. Germline V gene data show CDR1 as SGHVS and CDR2 as FQNEAQ. The CDR3, as DNA: TGTGCCAGCAGCCCCCTAGGAAACACCATATATTTT. It yields the protein CASSPLGNTIYF.

This chain links TRBV7-9 with TRBJ1-2; 11 bases are shared with TRBD1. V was pared by 5 bases and J by 2 bases, with 7 bases of the junction left unmatched. CDR3 length: 16 amino acids. Germline V lookup: CDR1 SEHNR, CDR2 FQNEAQ (reference sequence). The CDR3 reads CASSRPGTGGNYGYTF. The DNA of the CDR3 is TGTGCCAGCAGCCGCCCGGGGACAGGGGGGAACTATGGCTACACCTTC.

V usage is TRBV2 and J usage is TRBJ1-2; D is perhaps TRBD1 (6 bases). The CDR3 contains 14 residues. Germline values: CDR1 SNHLY, CDR2 FYNNEI. Trimming pared 8 bases from V and 3 bases from J, leaving 16 bases between. The CDR3 sequence: CASLRDMRDYGYTF. In DNA form, the CDR3 reads TGTGCCAGCCTCAGGGACATGAGGGACTATGGCTACACCTTC.

The chain couples TRBV7-9 to TRBJ2-7; 8 nucleotides align to TRBD1. Germline CDR1 and CDR2: SEHNR and FQNEAQ (reference sequence). This CDR3 region has 13 residues. Germline trimming cut 1 base from V and 5 bases from J; bases unmatched to any gene: 1. The CDR3 loop reads CASSLGGQDEQYF. CDR3 nucleotides: TGTGCCAGCAGCTTAGGGGGACAGGACGAGCAGTACTTC.

The rearrangement links TRBV6-5 to TRBJ1-1, with 8 bases aligning to TRBD1. The CDR3 length is 14 residues. V was pared by 6 bases and J by 3 bases, with 6 bases of the junction left unmatched. Germline CDR1 is MNHEY and CDR2 is SVGAGI. CDR3 residues: CASRSRGPDTEAFF. In DNA form, the CDR3 reads TGTGCCAGCAGGAGCAGGGGGCCGGACACTGAAGCTTTCTTT.